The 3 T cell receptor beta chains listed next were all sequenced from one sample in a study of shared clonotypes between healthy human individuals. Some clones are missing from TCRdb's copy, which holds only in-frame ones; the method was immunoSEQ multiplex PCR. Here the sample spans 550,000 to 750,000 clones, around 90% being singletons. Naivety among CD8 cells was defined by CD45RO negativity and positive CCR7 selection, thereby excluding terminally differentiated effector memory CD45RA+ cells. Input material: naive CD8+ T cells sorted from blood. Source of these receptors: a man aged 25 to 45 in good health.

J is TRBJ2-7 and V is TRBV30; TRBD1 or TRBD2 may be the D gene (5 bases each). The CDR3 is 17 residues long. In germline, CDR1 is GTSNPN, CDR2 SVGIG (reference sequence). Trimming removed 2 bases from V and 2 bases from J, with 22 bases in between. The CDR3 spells CAWSQAPGRGITYEQYF. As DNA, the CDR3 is TGTGCCTGGAGTCAGGCTCCGGGACGGGGCATAACCTACGAGCAGTACTTC.

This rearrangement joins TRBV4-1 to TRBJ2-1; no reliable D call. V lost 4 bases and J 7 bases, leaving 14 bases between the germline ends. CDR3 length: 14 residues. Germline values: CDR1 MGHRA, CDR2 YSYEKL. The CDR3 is CASSPEAPGNEQFF. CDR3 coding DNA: TGCGCCAGCAGCCCCGAGGCGCCCGGGAATGAGCAGTTCTTC.

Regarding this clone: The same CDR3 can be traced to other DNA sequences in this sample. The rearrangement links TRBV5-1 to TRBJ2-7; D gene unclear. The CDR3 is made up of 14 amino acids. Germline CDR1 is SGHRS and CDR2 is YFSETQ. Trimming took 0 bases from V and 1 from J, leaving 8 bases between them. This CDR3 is CASSLDAGSYEQYF. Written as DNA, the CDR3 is TGCGCCAGCAGCTTGGATGCAGGATCCTACGAGCAGTACTTC.